This is a list of T cell receptor beta chains from one sample in a study of T cell responses to AZD1222 COVID-19 vaccine. Data came from immunoSEQ multiplex PCR; TCRdb stores just in-frame clones and leaves some out. The sample shows around 160,000 clones, approximately 90% of them seen only once. The sample consisted of peripheral blood, taken on day 0 of AZD1222 vaccination. These TCRs come from an adult in good health. Both conserved end residues are part of each CDR3. The D gene is left open where the match is weak. Clone sizes are given selectively: once, few, many, or a class where the clone is expanded.

v_gene	abundance	j_gene	d_gene	CDR3nt	CDR3aa
TRBV7-6	-	TRBJ2-1	-	TGTGCCATCAAGGGTCCCAGTGGGAACAATGAGCAGTTCTTC	CAIKGPSGNNEQFF
TRBV27	-	TRBJ1-2	-	TGTGCCAGCAGTTTCGACAGTGGCTATGGCTACACCTTC	CASSFDSGYGYTF
TRBV11-2	-	TRBJ1-5	-	TGTGCCAGCAGCTTAGCCGGGAACCCGAGTCAGCCCCAGCATTTT	CASSLAGNPSQPQHF
TRBV6-5	-	TRBJ1-2	-	TGTGCCAGCAGAAGGGACCGGAACTATGGCTACACCTTC	CASRRDRNYGYTF
TRBV4-3	-	TRBJ1-2	-	TGCGCCAGCAGCCAAGACCTCGGGACCGTGGGCTATGGCTACACCTTC	CASSQDLGTVGYGYTF
TRBV6-2/TRBV6-3	-	TRBJ1-5	-	TGTGCCAGCAGTGGCGATTTAAATCAGCCCCAGCATTTT	CASSGDLNQPQHF
TRBV7-6	once	TRBJ2-2	-	TGTGCCAGCAGCCGCCGAGACACCGGGGAGCTGTTTTTT	CASSRRDTGELFF
TRBV5-4	-	TRBJ1-2	-	TGTGCCAGCAGCTTGCGGGGCGGAAATGGCTACACCTTC	CASSLRGGNGYTF
TRBV9	-	TRBJ2-2	-	TGTGCCAGCAGCGTACAGGGGTCGGTCCCCCGGGAGCTGTTTTTT	CASSVQGSVPRELFF
TRBV25-1	once	TRBJ1-1	-	TGTGCCAGCAGTGAACCTTCTCGGGGAACTGAAGCTTTCTTT	CASSEPSRGTEAFF
TRBV10-1	-	TRBJ2-7	TRBD2	TGCGCCAGCCCGCGGGAGGGAAACTCCTACGAGCAGTACTTC	CASPREGNSYEQYF
TRBV2	-	TRBJ1-2	TRBD1	TGTGCCAGCACCGAAGCCAGGACAGGTTATCGTGGCTACACCTTC	CASTEARTGYRGYTF
TRBV7-9	-	TRBJ2-7	TRBD1	TGTGCCAGCAGCCGAGAGACCCCCGGGACAGGTGGTTACGAGCAGTACTTC	CASSRETPGTGGYEQYF
TRBV27	-	TRBJ2-3	-	TGTGCCAGCAGTTTATCGTTCGGGATCGTGGATACGCAGTATTTT	CASSLSFGIVDTQYF
TRBV6-5	-	TRBJ2-7	-	TGTGCCAGCAGTTACTTGGGACCAACCTACGAGCAGTACTTC	CASSYLGPTYEQYF
TRBV10-1	-	TRBJ2-7	TRBD1	TGCGCCACCCTACTTCGCGGACAGGAAACCTACGAGCAGTACTTC	CATLLRGQETYEQYF
TRBV4-3	-	TRBJ2-2	-	TGCGCCAGCAGCCAAGTCGTTCTAGCCAGTAATACCGGGGAGCTGTTTTTT	CASSQVVLASNTGELFF
TRBV19	-	TRBJ1-6	TRBD1	TGTGCCAGTAGTAGCACAGGGGTTGGGCTTTATAATTCACCCCTCCACTTT	CASSSTGVGLYNSPLHF
TRBV5-1	-	TRBJ2-6	-	TGCGCCAGCAGCTTGGGAGGGTCCGGGGCCAACGTCCTGACTTTC	CASSLGGSGANVLTF
TRBV18	-	TRBJ1-1	-	TGTGCCAGCTCCCGCCTTCAAGACGAGAACACTGAAGCTTTCTTT	CASSRLQDENTEAFF
TRBV12-5	-	TRBJ2-1	-	TGTGCTAGTGGTTTAGATAAGGGGAATGAGCAGTTCTTC	CASGLDKGNEQFF
TRBV6-2/TRBV6-3	-	TRBJ1-5	-	TGTGCCAGCAGTCCACCACAGGGCCTCAGGCCCCAGCATTTT	CASSPPQGLRPQHF
TRBV19	-	TRBJ1-6	-	TGTGCCAGTAACGCCAGACTGAATTCACCCCTCCACTTT	CASNARLNSPLHF
TRBV4-3	-	TRBJ2-1	-	TGCGCCAGCAGCGAAGGGGTGGAGAGGGGCTTCAATGAGCAGTTCTTC	CASSEGVERGFNEQFF
TRBV7-7	-	TRBJ1-2	-	TGTGCTAGCAGCTTAGTGGGGGGGAATCAGTATGGCTACACCTTC	CASSLVGGNQYGYTF
TRBV12-3/TRBV12-4	-	TRBJ2-7	-	TGTGCCAGCAGCGCGGGACTCCATTACGAGCAGTACTTC	CASSAGLHYEQYF
TRBV3-1/TRBV3-2	-	TRBJ1-6	-	TGTGCCAGCAGCCCAGGGACAAGACCCTATAATTCACCCCTCCACTTT	CASSPGTRPYNSPLHF
TRBV4-2	once	TRBJ2-3	-	TGTGCCAGCAGCCAAGTAGGGACGGGGGCCACAGATACGCAGTATTTT	CASSQVGTGATDTQYF
TRBV15	-	TRBJ2-1	-	TGTGCCACCAGCAGAGGGGGGATGGGGTCCGCCGGCTCCTACAATGAGCAGTTCTTC	CATSRGGMGSAGSYNEQFF
TRBV3-1/TRBV3-2	-	TRBJ1-1	-	TGTGCCAGCAGCCAAGAATCCAGGACTGAAGCTTTCTTT	CASSQESRTEAFF